This T cell receptor beta chain was observed in a study of PD-1 blockade in classical Hodgkin lymphoma. Profiled with immunoSEQ multiplex PCR; TCRdb holds only in-frame clones, not every one. The sample records about 35,000 clones, less than 85% being singletons. V dropped 5 bases and J dropped 5 bases, with 22 bases sitting between them. The CDR3 is made up of 18 amino acids. Per the germline V gene, CDR1 is SNHLY and CDR2 is FYNNEI. Each and every patient relapsed after autologous stem cell transplantation, and patients got differing brentuximab vedotin exposure. This TCR was recovered from a human donor with classical Hodgkin lymphoma. This material consisted of peripheral blood mononuclear cells (PBMCs), taken before the second cycle of nivolumab. The chain couples TRBV2 to TRBJ2-6, with no clear D. CDR3 loop: CASSHIITIQSRANVLTF. CDR3 coding DNA: TGTGCCAGCAGTCATATAATTACGATACAAAGTCGGGCCAACGTCCTGACTTTC.